This entry describes one TCR beta chain. Antigen: not known. Scientists made TCR beta libraries using quantitative 5'-RACE with molecular barcodes. TCRdb used MiXCR to reprocess the 5' RACE reads, holding one entry per CDR3 protein. The data contain about 240,000 distinct CDR3 sequences, around 7.8% of them singletons. The CDR3 consists of 14 residues. Germline lookup yields CDR1 SGHTA and CDR2 FQGNSA. V lost 5 bases and J 5 bases, leaving 13 bases between the germline ends. The data originate from a study of CD8 T cells in ankylosing spondylitis. Points from the study as a whole: Blood from ankylosing spondylitis patients appeared to carry a characteristic roughly 8-variant TCR beta motif. Disease-associated clones were CD8+ and fairly uncommon in peripheral blood.

This receptor was obtained from a male donor with ankylosing spondylitis or in good health (not recorded which). The source material was blood, either unsorted or a sorted T cell fraction (not recorded which). The rearrangement links TRBV7-2 to TRBJ1-5; tentatively, D is TRBD1 (5 bases). The CDR3 spells CASSRGTADQPQHF. In DNA form, the CDR3 reads TGTGCCAGCAGCAGAGGGACGGCCGATCAGCCCCAGCATTTT.